Sequencing of this T cell receptor (beta chain) was carried out in a study of blood T cell repertoires in COVID-19. Sequencing used immunoSEQ multiplex PCR; TCRdb keeps in-frame clones, though not all of them. The sample yields 200,000 to 300,000 clones, approximately 80% seen once. V was pared by 7 bases and J by 5 bases, with 13 bases between. This CDR3 spans 13 amino acids. Germline-derived CDR1 and CDR2 are LNHDA and SQIVND (reference sequence). This sequence was found in a man aged 55 to 70 with acute or convalescent COVID-19. The chain is built from TRBV19 and TRBJ2-3; D not resolved. The source material was peripheral blood. The CDR3 is CASKVFGGDTQYF. CDR3 bases: TGTGCCAGTAAAGTGTTCGGTGGAGATACGCAGTATTTT.